Reported below is one T cell receptor (beta chain). Its antigen is still unknown. Primers: 60 Vbeta forward and 13 Jbeta reverse. The authors' processing: A later analysis tallied about 80 million unique TCR beta chains, some 10 million of them shared. TCRdb's copy holds only in-frame clones and misses some; the assay was immunoSEQ multiplex PCR. V, J and clone size are those of that table, while D and trimming were read from the DNA. The top ten clones hold less than 15% of a sample with over 150,000 clones, about 78% of them seen once. These data belong to a study of cytomegalovirus exposure and HLA in healthy donors. Findings and caveats of the study: About 87% or about 30% of the time was how often most TCR beta V segments were productive, according to an earlier analysis. Researchers catalogued 164 TCR beta chains as cytomegalovirus-associated. Owing to their indistinguishability, certain V segments, notably TRBV6-2 and TRBV6-3, were excluded.

The CDR3 is 15 residues long. V dropped 2 bases and J dropped 2 bases, with 9 bases sitting between them. Germline values: CDR1 MNHEY, CDR2 SVGAGI. The receptor was isolated from a woman aged 45-60 years in good health and CMV-seropositive. The genes are TRBV6-5 and TRBJ2-2; D might be TRBD1 (5 bases). Sequencing was performed on PBMCs. DNA of the CDR3: TGTGCCAGCAGTTACCGCAGGGAAAACACCGGGGAGCTGTTTTTT. Amino acid sequence: CASSYRRENTGELFF.